Listed here are 17 T cell receptor beta chains from one sample, sequenced in a study of blood T cells in healthy people across ages. A J-beta primer mix and a sample-barcoded 5' primer were used in a second PCR of about 7 to 12 cycles. TCRdb independently ran MiXCR on the 5' RACE reads; one entry per CDR3 protein. The sample consists of about 970,000 distinct CDR3 sequences, roughly 50% of them appearing once. The sequenced sample consisted of blood. These receptors all stem from a woman in her sixties in good health.

There are a few counts of this clonotype. The rearrangement links TRBV15 to TRBJ2-4; D might be TRBD1 (6 bases). CDR3 size: 14 residues. Germline V gives CDR1 LNHNV, CDR2 YYDKDF (reference sequence). Trimming left V 0 bases short and J 7 bases short, with 10 bases between. The DNA for the CDR3 is TGTGCCACCAGCAGAGACCCTGGACAGAACATTCAGTACTTC. Amino acids: CATSRDPGQNIQYF.

This clonotype appeared a few times. The chain uses TRBV5-5 and TRBJ2-3; 8 nucleotides agree with TRBD1. Germline V lookup: CDR1 SGHKS, CDR2 YYEKEE (reference sequence). Trimming at V came to 4 bases and at J to 6 bases, leaving 10 bases not matched to a gene. The CDR3 consists of 15 residues. The CDR3 protein is CASSPRTGTGDTQYF. The CDR3 nucleotides read TGTGCCAGCAGCCCCAGGACAGGGACGGGGGATACGCAGTATTTT.

This clonotype showed up just a few times. The V gene is TRBV11-1, the J gene TRBJ1-2; D is uncertain. In germline, CDR1 is SGHAT, CDR2 FQDESV (reference sequence). There are 13 residues in the CDR3. V was trimmed by 2 bases and J by 8 bases, leaving 12 bases between them. This chain's CDR3 is CASSLPDGYGYTF. CDR3 nucleotides: TGTGCCAGCAGCTTACCGGACGGATACGGCTACACCTTC.

This clonotype has only a few counts. V gene TRBV3-1 combines with J gene TRBJ2-7, with 7 positions matching TRBD2. The CDR3 spans 16 residues. CDR1 and CDR2 from the germline V gene are LGHDT and YNNKEL (reference sequence). V lost 1 base and J lost 5; bases outside the gene matches: 11. The CDR3 nucleotides read TGTGCCAGCAGCCAAGGAGTGCGGGAGAATTCCCACGAGCAGTACTTC. It encodes CASSQGVRENSHEQYF.

This clonotype was found a few times. The chain links TRBV3-1 to TRBJ2-7; D gene unclear. The V end lost 1 base, the J end lost 0 bases, and 10 bases lay between the germline ends. CDR1 LGHDT and CDR2 YNNKEL come from the germline V gene (reference sequence). This CDR3 is built from 15 residues. The CDR3 DNA is TGTGCCAGCAGCCAAGGTCAGGAAAGCTCCTACGAGCAGTACTTC. It specifies CASSQGQESSYEQYF.

This clonotype was recorded only once. The V gene is TRBV4-3, the J gene TRBJ2-1; 8 positions agree with TRBD1. The CDR3 contains 17 residues. The germline V gene encodes CDR1 LGHNA and CDR2 YSLEER. Trimming removed 0 bases from V and 8 bases from J; junction bases left unmatched: 12. Written as DNA, the CDR3 is TGCGCCAGCAGCCAAGAGCTCCGTTCGCAGGGGGCCGATGAGCAGTTCTTC. Protein product: CASSQELRSQGADEQFF.

The genes are TRBV27 and TRBJ2-7; no definite D call. CDR3 length: 12 amino acids. Germline CDR1 MNHEY, CDR2 SMNVEV (reference sequence). V gave up 7 bases and J gave up 4 bases, with 11 bases separating them. CDR3 DNA sequence: TGTGCCAGCATTGGATGGTCGTACGAGCAGTACTTC. It yields the protein CASIGWSYEQYF.

This chain links TRBV6-1 with TRBJ2-7; D gene ambiguous. This CDR3 contains 13 residues. Germline CDR1 and CDR2: MNHNS and SASEGT. Trimming left V 6 bases short and J 0 bases short, with 9 bases between. CDR3 sequence: CASRTTSSYEQYF. Here the CDR3 DNA reads TGTGCCAGCAGAACTACGAGCTCCTACGAGCAGTACTTC.

The chain joins TRBV7-9 to TRBJ2-5; possibly TRBD1 or TRBD2 for D (6 bases each). The DNA end is a closer match to TRBJ2-7, so the J assignment may be wrong. Germline V gene sequence: CDR1 SEHNR, CDR2 FQNEAQ (reference sequence). CDR3 size: 15 residues. CDR3 region: CASSLRGADTYEQYF. CDR3 sequence (DNA): TGTGCCAGCAGCTTAAGGGGGGCGGATACCTACGAGCAGTACTTC.

The rearrangement uses TRBV4-2 and TRBJ2-7; TRBD2 aligns across 9 bases. The trim removed 1 base at V and 5 bases at J, leaving 6 bases unmatched. This CDR3 contains 15 residues. Germline V lookup: CDR1 LGHNA, CDR2 YNFKEQ. This CDR3 is CASSQAAGGLDEQYF. DNA for the CDR3: TGTGCCAGCAGCCAAGCAGCGGGAGGACTAGACGAGCAGTACTTC.

The chain combines TRBV6-2 or TRBV6-3 with TRBJ2-1; weak D call: TRBD1 (8 bases). The length of the CDR3 is 16 residues. V lost 8 bases and J lost 4, with 21 bases in between. From germline, CDR1 is MNHEY and CDR2 SVGEGT. As DNA, the CDR3 is TGTGCCAGCCACCTTGACAGGGGAGGGGGGTACAATGAGCAGTTCTTC. It codes for CASHLDRGGGYNEQFF.

This clonotype was detected a few times. V and J are TRBV29-1 and TRBJ2-7; the D gene is possibly TRBD1 (6 bases). CDR3 length equals 11 residues. Germline V gene data show CDR1 as SQVTM and CDR2 as ANQGSEA. The germline V and J ends were trimmed by 7 bases and 6 bases, with 13 bases remaining between them. The DNA for the CDR3 is TGCAGCGGGGGACATCAGAGCGAGCAGTACTTC. Translating gives CSGGHQSEQYF.

This clonotype was counted a few times. The V gene is TRBV6-1, the J gene TRBJ2-7; perhaps TRBD1 as D (5 bases). The CDR3 is made up of 16 amino acids. CDR1 is MNHNS, CDR2 SASEGT, per germline. V was trimmed by 3 bases and J by 0 bases, leaving 15 bases between them. In nucleotides, the CDR3 is TGTGCCAGCAGTGAGTTGGACAAATCCCCCTCCTACGAGCAGTACTTC. It codes for CASSELDKSPSYEQYF.

This clonotype has just a few counts. This chain uses TRBV7-9 with TRBJ2-1; TRBD2 is a possible D gene (5 bases). The ends were cut back, 0 bases at V and 15 bases at J, with 12 bases in the middle. CDR1 is SEHNR and CDR2 is FQNEAQ in the germline V gene (reference sequence). The CDR3 runs 12 residues. The CDR3 DNA is TGTGCCAGCAGCTTAGCCTGGGCAGAGGGGTTCTTC. Encoded protein: CASSLAWAEGFF.

This clonotype came up a few times. The genes are TRBV28 and TRBJ2-5; 8 nucleotides match TRBD2. Germline loops: CDR1 MDHEN, CDR2 SYDVKM. Trimming took 4 bases from V and 11 from J; bases not matched to a gene: 12. The CDR3 runs 14 residues. CDR3 protein: CASSSAGAVREQYF. DNA of the CDR3: TGTGCCAGCAGTTCAGCGGGAGCGGTACGGGAGCAGTACTTC.

The chain links TRBV20-1 to TRBJ2-7; D remains unclear. V lost 0 bases and J lost 2, with 11 bases in between. This CDR3 has 14 residues. Germline CDR1 reads DFQATT; CDR2 reads SNEGSKA (reference sequence). The CDR3 DNA is TGCAGTGCTAGAGATGACCCTGGCCCCTACGAGCAGTACTTC. Its protein is CSARDDPGPYEQYF.

Only a few counts were recorded for this clonotype. The chain uses TRBV7-9 and TRBJ2-5, with D possibly being TRBD2 (7 bases). The CDR3 covers 14 residues. Trimming left V 6 bases short and J 11 bases short, with 22 bases between. Germline CDR1 is SEHNR and CDR2 is FQNEAQ (reference sequence). The CDR3: CASSKGGGYNAQYF. CDR3 DNA: TGTGCCAGCAGTAAGGGAGGGGGATACAATGCGCAGTACTTC.